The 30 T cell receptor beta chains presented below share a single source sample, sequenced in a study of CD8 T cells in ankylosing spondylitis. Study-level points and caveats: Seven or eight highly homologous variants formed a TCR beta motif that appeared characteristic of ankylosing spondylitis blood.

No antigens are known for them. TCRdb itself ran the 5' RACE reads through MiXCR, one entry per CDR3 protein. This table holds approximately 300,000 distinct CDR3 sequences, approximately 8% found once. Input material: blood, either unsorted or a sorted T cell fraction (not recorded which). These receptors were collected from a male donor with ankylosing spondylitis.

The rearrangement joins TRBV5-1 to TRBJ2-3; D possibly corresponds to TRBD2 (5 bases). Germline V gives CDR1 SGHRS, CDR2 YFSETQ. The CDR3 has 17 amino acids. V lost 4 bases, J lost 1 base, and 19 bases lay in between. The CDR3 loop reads CASSPDGSMRGTDTQYF. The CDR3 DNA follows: TGCGCCAGCAGCCCCGATGGGTCGATGAGGGGCACAGATACGCAGTATTTT.

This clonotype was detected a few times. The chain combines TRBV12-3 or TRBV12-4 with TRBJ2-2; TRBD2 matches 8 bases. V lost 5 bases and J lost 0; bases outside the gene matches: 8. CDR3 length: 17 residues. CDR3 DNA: TGTGCCAGCAGTCCCCCGGCGGGAGGAGCGAACACCGGGGAGCTGTTTTTT. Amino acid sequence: CASSPPAGGANTGELFF.

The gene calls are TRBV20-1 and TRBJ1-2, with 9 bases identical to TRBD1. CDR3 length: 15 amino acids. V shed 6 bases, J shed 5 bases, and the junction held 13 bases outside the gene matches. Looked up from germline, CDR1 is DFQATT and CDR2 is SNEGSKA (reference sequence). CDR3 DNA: TGCAGTGCCGGGTCTTCCGGGACAGGGTTTTATGGCTACACCTTC. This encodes CSAGSSGTGFYGYTF.

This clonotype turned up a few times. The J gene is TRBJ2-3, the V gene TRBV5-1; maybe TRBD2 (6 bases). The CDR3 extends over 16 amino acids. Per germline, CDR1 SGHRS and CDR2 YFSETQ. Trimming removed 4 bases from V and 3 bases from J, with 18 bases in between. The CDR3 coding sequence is TGCGCCAGCAGCCCTGGTGGGACTGGTCCTACAGATACGCAGTATTTT. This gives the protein CASSPGGTGPTDTQYF.

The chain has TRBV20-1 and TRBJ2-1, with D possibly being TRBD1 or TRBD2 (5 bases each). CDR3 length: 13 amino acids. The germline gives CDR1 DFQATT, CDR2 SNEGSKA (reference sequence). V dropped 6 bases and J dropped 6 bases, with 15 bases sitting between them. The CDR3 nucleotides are TGCAGTGCAAAGACCGGGACCGGCAATGAGCAGTTCTTC. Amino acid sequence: CSAKTGTGNEQFF.

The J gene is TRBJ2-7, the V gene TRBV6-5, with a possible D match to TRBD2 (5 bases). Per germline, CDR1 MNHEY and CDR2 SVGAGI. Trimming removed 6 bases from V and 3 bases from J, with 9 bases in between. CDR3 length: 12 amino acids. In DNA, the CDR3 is TGTGCCAGCAGCGCCCGGGGCTACGAGCAGTACTTC. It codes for CASSARGYEQYF.

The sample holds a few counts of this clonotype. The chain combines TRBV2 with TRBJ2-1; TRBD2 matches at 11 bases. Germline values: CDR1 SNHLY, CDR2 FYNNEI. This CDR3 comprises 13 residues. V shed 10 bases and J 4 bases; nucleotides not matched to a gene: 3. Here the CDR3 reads CATASGRYNEQFF. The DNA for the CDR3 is TGTGCCACCGCTAGCGGGAGGTACAATGAGCAGTTCTTC.

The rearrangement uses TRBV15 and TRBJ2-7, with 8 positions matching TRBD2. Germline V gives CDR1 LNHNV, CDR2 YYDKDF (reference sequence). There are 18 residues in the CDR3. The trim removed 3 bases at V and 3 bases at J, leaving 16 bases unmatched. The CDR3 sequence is CATSSSMPGLEAHYEQYF. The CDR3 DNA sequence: TGTGCCACCAGCAGCTCGATGCCGGGACTAGAAGCCCACTACGAGCAGTACTTC.

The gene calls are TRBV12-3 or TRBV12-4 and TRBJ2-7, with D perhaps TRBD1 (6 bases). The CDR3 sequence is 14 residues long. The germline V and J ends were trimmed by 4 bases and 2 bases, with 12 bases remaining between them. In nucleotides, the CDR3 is TGTGCCAGCAGTTATTCGGCAGGGGCCTACGAGCAGTACTTC. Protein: CASSYSAGAYEQYF.

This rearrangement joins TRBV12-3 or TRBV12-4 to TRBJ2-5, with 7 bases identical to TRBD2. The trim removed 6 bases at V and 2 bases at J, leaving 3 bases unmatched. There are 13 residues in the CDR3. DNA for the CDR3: TGTGCCAGCAGCGCTAGCGGTCAAGAGACCCAGTACTTC. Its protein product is CASSASGQETQYF.

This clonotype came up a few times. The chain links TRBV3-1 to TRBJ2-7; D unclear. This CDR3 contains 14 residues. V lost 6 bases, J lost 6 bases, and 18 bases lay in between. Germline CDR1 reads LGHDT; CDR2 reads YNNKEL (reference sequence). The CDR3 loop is CASSLRAAAGEQYF. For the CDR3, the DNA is TGTGCCAGCAGTCTCCGGGCCGCAGCAGGCGAGCAGTACTTC.

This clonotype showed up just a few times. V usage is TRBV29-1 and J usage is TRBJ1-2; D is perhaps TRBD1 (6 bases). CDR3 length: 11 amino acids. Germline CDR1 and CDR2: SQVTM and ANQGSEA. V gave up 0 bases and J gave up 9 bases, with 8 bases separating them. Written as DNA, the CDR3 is TGCAGCGTTGAAGAACAGGGTAGCTACACCTTC. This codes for CSVEEQGSYTF.

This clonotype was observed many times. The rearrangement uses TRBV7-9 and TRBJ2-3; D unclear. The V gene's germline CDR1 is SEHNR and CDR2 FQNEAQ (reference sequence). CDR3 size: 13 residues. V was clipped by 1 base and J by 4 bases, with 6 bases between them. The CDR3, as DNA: TGTGCCAGCAGCTTAGTTGTTGCAGATACGCAGTATTTT. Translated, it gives CASSLVVADTQYF.

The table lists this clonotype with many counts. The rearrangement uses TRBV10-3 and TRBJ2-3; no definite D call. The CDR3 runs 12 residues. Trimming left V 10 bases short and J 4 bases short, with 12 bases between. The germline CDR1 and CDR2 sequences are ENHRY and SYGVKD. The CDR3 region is CATQPGSDTQYF. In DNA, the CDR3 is TGTGCCACCCAACCTGGTTCAGATACGCAGTATTTT.

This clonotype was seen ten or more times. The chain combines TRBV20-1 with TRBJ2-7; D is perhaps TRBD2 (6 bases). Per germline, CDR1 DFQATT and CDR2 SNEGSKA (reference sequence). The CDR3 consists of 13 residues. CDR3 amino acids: CSPGRPGLYEQYF. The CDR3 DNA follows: TGCAGCCCCGGGAGACCGGGCCTTTACGAGCAGTACTTC.

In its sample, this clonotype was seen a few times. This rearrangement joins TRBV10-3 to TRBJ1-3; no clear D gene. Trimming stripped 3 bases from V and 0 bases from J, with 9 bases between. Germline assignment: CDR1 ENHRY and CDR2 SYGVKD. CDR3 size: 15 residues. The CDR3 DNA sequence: TGTGCCATCAGTGATAACACTCACTCTGGAAACACCATATATTTT. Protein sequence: CAISDNTHSGNTIYF.

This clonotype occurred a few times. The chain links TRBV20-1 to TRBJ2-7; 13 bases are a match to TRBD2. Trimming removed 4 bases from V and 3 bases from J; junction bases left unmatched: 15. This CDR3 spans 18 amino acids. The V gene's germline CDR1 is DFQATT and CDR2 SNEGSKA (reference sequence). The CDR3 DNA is TGCAGTGCTACCACTGGACTAGCGGGAGCCCTAACTCTCTACGAGCAGTACTTC. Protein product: CSATTGLAGALTLYEQYF.

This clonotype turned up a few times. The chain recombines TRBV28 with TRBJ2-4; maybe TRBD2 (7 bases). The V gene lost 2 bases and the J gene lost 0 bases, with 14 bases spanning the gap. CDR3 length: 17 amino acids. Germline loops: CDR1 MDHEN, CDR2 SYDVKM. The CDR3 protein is CASSLRSGGVAKNIQYF. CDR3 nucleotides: TGTGCCAGCAGTTTAAGGTCGGGGGGCGTAGCCAAAAACATTCAGTACTTC.

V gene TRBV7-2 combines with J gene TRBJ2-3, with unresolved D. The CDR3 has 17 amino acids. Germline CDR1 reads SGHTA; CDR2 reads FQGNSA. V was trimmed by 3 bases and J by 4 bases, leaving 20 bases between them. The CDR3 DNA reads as TGTGCCAGCAGCTTTTCACGACTGGGAAGGGATGCAGATACGCAGTATTTT. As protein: CASSFSRLGRDADTQYF.

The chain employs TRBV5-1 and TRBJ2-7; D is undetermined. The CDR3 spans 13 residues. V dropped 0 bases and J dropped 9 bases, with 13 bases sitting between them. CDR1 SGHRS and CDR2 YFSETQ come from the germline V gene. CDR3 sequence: CASSLGGELWQYF. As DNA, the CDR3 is TGCGCCAGCAGCTTGGGCGGTGAGTTATGGCAGTACTTC.

The CDR3 loop is CASRTEYEQYF. The CDR3 DNA is TGTGCCAGCAGAACAGAGTACGAGCAGTACTTC. V usage is TRBV6-5 and J usage is TRBJ2-7; D uncertain. This CDR3 has 11 residues. Per germline, CDR1 MNHEY and CDR2 SVGAGI. V was cut by 6 bases and J by 4 bases, with 7 bases left in between.

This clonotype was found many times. DNA of the CDR3: TGCGCCAGCAGCTTGGGGGTAGGGGGCCAAGAGACCCAGTACTTC. Translating it yields CASSLGVGGQETQYF. The rearrangement joins TRBV5-1 to TRBJ2-5; TRBD1 might be the D (6 bases). Trimming pared 0 bases from V and 1 base from J, leaving 10 bases between. The CDR3 is 15 residues long. Germline-derived CDR1 and CDR2 are SGHRS and YFSETQ.

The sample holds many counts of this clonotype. In DNA, the CDR3 is TGCGCCAGCAGCTTGGAGGGCACCAACGCCCGCTATGGCTACACCTTC. This gives the protein CASSLEGTNARYGYTF. The chain joins TRBV5-1 to TRBJ1-2; D not certain. CDR1 is SGHRS, CDR2 YFSETQ, per germline. V shed 0 bases and J shed 4 bases, with 16 bases lying between them. The CDR3 sequence is 16 residues long.

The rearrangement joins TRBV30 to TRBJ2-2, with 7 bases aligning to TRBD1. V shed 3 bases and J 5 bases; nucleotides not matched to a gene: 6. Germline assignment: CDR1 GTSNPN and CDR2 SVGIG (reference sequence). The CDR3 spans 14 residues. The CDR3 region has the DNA TGTGCCTGGAGGGTGACAGGGAGTACCGGGGAGCTGTTTTTT. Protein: CAWRVTGSTGELFF.

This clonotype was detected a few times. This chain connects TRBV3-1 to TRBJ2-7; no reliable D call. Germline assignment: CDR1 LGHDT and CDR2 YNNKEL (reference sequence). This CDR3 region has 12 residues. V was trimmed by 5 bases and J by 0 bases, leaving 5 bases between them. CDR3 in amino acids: CASSSNSYEQYF. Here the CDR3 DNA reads TGTGCCAGCAGCTCAAACTCCTACGAGCAGTACTTC.

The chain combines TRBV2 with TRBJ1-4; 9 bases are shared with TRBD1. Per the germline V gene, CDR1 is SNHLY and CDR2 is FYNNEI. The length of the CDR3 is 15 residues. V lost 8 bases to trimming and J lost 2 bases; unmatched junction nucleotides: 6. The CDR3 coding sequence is TGTGCCAGCTCCGGACAGGGGTCCACTAATGAAAAACTGTTTTTT. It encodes CASSGQGSTNEKLFF. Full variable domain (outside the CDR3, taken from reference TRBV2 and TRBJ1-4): EPEVTQTPSHQVTQMGQEVILRCVPISNHLYFYWYRQILGQKVEFLVSFYNNEISEKSEIFDDQFSVERPDGSNFTLKIRSTKLEDSAMYFCASSGQGSTNEKLFFGSGTQLSVL.

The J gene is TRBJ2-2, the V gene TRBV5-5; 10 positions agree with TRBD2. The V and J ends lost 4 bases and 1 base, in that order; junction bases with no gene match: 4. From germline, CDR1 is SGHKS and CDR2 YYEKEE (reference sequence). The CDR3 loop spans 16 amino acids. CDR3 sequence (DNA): TGTGCCAGCAGCAGGACTAGCGGACTGAACACCGGGGAGCTGTTTTTT. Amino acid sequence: CASSRTSGLNTGELFF.

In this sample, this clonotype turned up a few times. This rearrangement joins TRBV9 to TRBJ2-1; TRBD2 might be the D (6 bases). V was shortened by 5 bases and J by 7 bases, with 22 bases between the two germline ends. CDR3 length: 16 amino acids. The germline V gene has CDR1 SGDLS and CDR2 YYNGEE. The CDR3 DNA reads TGTGCCAGCAGTGACCTCTTGACGGGAGTACAGAATGAGCAGTTCTTC. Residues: CASSDLLTGVQNEQFF.

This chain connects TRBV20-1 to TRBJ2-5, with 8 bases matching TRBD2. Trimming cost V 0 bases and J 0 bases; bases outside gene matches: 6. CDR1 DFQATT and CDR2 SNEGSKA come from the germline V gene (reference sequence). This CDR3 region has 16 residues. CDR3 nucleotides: TGCAGTGCTAGAGATTTGTCTAGCGGGTACCAAGAGACCCAGTACTTC. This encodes CSARDLSSGYQETQYF.

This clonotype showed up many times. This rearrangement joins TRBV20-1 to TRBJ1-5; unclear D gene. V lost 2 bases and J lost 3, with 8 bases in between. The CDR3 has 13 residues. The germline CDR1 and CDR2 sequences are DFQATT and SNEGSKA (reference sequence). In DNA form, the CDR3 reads TGCAGTGCTAGACAGGCGTACAATCAGCCCCAGCATTTT. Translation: CSARQAYNQPQHF.